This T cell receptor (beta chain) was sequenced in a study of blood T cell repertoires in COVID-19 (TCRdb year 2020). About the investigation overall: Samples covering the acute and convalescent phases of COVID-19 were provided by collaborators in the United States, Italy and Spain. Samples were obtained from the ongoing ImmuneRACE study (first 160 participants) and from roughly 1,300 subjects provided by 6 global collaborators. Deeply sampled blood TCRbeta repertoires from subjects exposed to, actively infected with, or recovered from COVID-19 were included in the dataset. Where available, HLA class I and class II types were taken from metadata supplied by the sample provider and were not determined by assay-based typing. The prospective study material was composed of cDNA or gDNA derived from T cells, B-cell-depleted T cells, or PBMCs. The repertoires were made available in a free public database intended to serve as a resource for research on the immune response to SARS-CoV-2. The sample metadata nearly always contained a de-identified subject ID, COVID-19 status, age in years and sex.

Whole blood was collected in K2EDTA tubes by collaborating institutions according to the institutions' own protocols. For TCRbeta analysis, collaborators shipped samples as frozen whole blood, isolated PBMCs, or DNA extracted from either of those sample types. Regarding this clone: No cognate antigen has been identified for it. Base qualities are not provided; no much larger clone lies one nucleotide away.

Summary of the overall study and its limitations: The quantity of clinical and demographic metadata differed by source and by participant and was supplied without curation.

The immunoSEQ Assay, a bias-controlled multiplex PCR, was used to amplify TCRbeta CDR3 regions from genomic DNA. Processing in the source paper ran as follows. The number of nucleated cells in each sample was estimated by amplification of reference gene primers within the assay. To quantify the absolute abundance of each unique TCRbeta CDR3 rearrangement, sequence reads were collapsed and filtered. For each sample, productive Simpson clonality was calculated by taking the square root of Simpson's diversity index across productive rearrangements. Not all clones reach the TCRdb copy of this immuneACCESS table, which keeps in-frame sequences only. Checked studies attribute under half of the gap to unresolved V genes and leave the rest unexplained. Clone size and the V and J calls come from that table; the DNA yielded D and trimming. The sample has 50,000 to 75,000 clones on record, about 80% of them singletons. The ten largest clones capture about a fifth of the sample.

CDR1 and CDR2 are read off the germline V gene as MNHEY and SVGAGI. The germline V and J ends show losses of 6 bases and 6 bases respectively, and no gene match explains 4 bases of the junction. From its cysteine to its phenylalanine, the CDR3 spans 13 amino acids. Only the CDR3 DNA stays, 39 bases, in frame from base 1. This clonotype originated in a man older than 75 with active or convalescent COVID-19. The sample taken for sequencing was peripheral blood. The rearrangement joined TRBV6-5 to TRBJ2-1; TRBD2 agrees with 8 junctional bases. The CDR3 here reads CASRGLAFNEQFF. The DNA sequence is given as TGTGCCAGCAGAGGACTAGCTTTCAATGAGCAGTTCTTC.